This T cell receptor (beta chain) was documented in a study of blood T cell repertoires in COVID-19. About the research overall: COVID-19 samples from acute and convalescent phases originated in the United States, Italy and Spain. T cells, B-cell-depleted T cells, or PBMCs provided the cDNA or gDNA that served as material.

Per the authors' pipeline: Researchers report that nucleated cell counts were estimated from reference gene primer amplification. The method was immunoSEQ multiplex PCR; TCRdb's version includes in-frame clones alone and lacks a portion of them. That table supplies the V and J calls and clone size; D and trimming were determined from the DNA. Here the sample spans about 89,000 clones, about 80% being singletons. Germline V CDR1 and CDR2: SEHNR, FQNEAQ (reference sequence). With 3 bases removed from V and 1 base from J, the gap between germline ends came to 9 bases. This CDR3 has 14 amino acids. J is TRBJ2-5 and V is TRBV7-9, with D tentatively TRBD1 (6 bases). Sample: peripheral blood. This TCR was recovered from a human donor in a cohort sampled during active COVID-19. This CDR3 is CASSLGTPQETQYF. The CDR3 bases are TGTGCCAGCAGCTTGGGGACACCCCAAGAGACCCAGTACTTC.